These 13 T cell receptor beta chains originate from one sample sequenced in a study of CD8 T cells in ankylosing spondylitis. TCRdb reprocessed the 5' RACE reads via MiXCR and lists one record per CDR3 protein. The sample holds some 240,000 distinct CDR3 sequences; 18% are singletons and the top ten take roughly 34%. The sample taken for sequencing was blood, either unsorted or a sorted T cell fraction (not recorded which). The source of these receptors is a male donor with ankylosing spondylitis or in good health (not recorded which).

This clonotype was seen only a few times. The rearrangement links TRBV9 to TRBJ1-2; 8 bases are a match to TRBD1. This CDR3 spans 15 amino acids. Germline lookup yields CDR1 SGDLS and CDR2 YYNGEE. V shed 1 base, J shed 6 bases, and the junction held 8 bases outside the gene matches. The CDR3 DNA sequence: TGTGCCAGCAGCGTACGGACAGGGTCCCCTGATGGCTACACCTTC. This sequence encodes CASSVRTGSPDGYTF.

This chain links TRBV5-1 with TRBJ1-1; D is unclear. V was pared by 3 bases and J by 1 base, with 10 bases between. This CDR3 contains 14 residues. Germline-derived CDR1 and CDR2 are SGHRS and YFSETQ. The CDR3 nucleotides read TGCGCCAGCAGCTCCTCAACGGGGAACACTGAAGCTTTCTTT. Translation: CASSSSTGNTEAFF.

The gene calls are TRBV29-1 and TRBJ2-3, with 8 bases that match TRBD2. Trimming took 0 bases from V and 0 from J; bases not matched to a gene: 5. The CDR3 has 16 residues. Germline V lookup: CDR1 SQVTM, CDR2 ANQGSEA. CDR3 loop: CSVEDVTSGSTDTQYF. The CDR3 DNA is TGCAGCGTTGAAGATGTCACTAGCGGTAGCACAGATACGCAGTATTTT.

This clonotype has a handful of counts. The J gene is TRBJ2-1, the V gene TRBV29-1; tentatively, D is TRBD1 (5 bases). Trimming pared 1 base from V and 1 base from J, leaving 11 bases between. The CDR3 sequence is 15 residues long. Germline V gives CDR1 SQVTM, CDR2 ANQGSEA. The CDR3 here is CSVEVPGLSYNEQFF. The CDR3 DNA follows: TGCAGCGTTGAAGTACCAGGGCTTTCCTACAATGAGCAGTTCTTC.

There are a few counts of this clonotype. The gene calls are TRBV30 and TRBJ1-5; weak D call: TRBD1 (5 bases). This CDR3 comprises 15 residues. Trimming shortened V by 0 bases and J by 0 bases, and 9 bases separated the two germline ends. Germline V gives CDR1 GTSNPN, CDR2 SVGIG (reference sequence). The CDR3 bases are TGTGCCTGGAGTGTAGGGGCAGTTAGCAATCAGCCCCAGCATTTT. It encodes CAWSVGAVSNQPQHF.

The rearrangement uses TRBV27 and TRBJ2-5; D may match TRBD1 or TRBD2 (6 bases each). The CDR3 covers 14 residues. Germline V gene lookup returns CDR1 MNHEY and CDR2 SMNVEV (reference sequence). Trimming cost V 2 bases and J 2 bases, with 9 bases left between them. CDR3 region: CASSLGGPQETQYF. Here the CDR3 DNA reads TGTGCCAGCAGTTTAGGGGGGCCTCAAGAGACCCAGTACTTC.

This clonotype showed up just a few times. The chain links TRBV29-1 to TRBJ1-3; D uncertain. This CDR3 spans 12 amino acids. V was trimmed by 2 bases and J by 1 base, leaving 3 bases between them. CDR1 is SQVTM, CDR2 ANQGSEA, per germline. The CDR3 region has the DNA TGCAGCGTTGAACAATCTGGAAACACCATATATTTT. This codes for CSVEQSGNTIYF. The variable domain in full, with the rest retrieved from reference TRBV29-1 and TRBJ1-3, is SAVISQKPSRDICQRGTSLTIQCQVDSQVTMMFWYRQQPGQSLTLIATANQGSEATYESGFVIDKFPISRPNLTFSTLTVSNMSPEDSSIYLCSVEQSGNTIYFGEGSWLTVV.

The chain uses TRBV20-1 and TRBJ2-1, with 8 nucleotides matching TRBD2. This CDR3 has 13 amino acids. From germline, CDR1 is DFQATT and CDR2 SNEGSKA (reference sequence). The junction had 11 bases not matched to a gene; V was cut back by 8 bases and J by 8 bases. CDR3 amino acids: CSLPGLVGYEQFF. The CDR3 DNA reads TGCAGTCTCCCGGGACTAGTGGGGTATGAGCAGTTCTTC.

This clonotype showed up just a few times. The rearrangement joins TRBV7-2 to TRBJ2-7; no definite D call. Germline CDR1 is SGHTA and CDR2 is FQGNSA. The CDR3 is 12 residues long. The ends were cut back, 4 bases at V and 5 bases at J, with 9 bases in the middle. The DNA for the CDR3 is TGTGCCAGCAGCTCCATGTATAACGAGCAGTACTTC. Its protein is CASSSMYNEQYF.

The V and J genes are TRBV12-3 or TRBV12-4 and TRBJ2-1, with D uncertain. The V and J ends lost 2 bases and 9 bases respectively, with 8 bases between them. The CDR3 contains 12 residues. The CDR3 loop is CASSLTRFEQFF. CDR3 nucleotides: TGTGCCAGCAGTTTAACGCGGTTTGAGCAGTTCTTC.

The sample holds one count of this clonotype. The rearrangement uses TRBV29-1 and TRBJ2-2; D is possibly TRBD2 (5 bases). Trimming shortened V by 7 bases and J by 8 bases, and 11 bases separated the two germline ends. The CDR3 is 11 amino acids. The germline gives CDR1 SQVTM, CDR2 ANQGSEA. The CDR3 spells CSATSGGELFF. The CDR3 nucleotides are TGCAGCGCTACATCGGGAGGGGAGCTGTTTTTT.

This clonotype was seen only a few times. This chain connects TRBV29-1 to TRBJ2-4; 8 bases are a match to TRBD1. Germline lookup yields CDR1 SQVTM and CDR2 ANQGSEA. There are 16 residues in the CDR3. Trimming removed 3 bases from V and 6 bases from J; junction bases left unmatched: 13. The CDR3 region is CSVEPQSDREANIQYF. DNA for the CDR3: TGCAGCGTTGAGCCTCAATCGGACAGGGAGGCAAACATTCAGTACTTC.

The J gene is TRBJ2-7, the V gene TRBV20-1; TRBD2 might be the D (10 bases). The CDR3 covers 17 residues. The germline V gene encodes CDR1 DFQATT and CDR2 SNEGSKA (reference sequence). The CDR3 region is CCPLQGAASGSPYEQYF. For the CDR3, the DNA is TGCTGTCCGTTACAGGGGGCGGCTAGCGGGAGCCCTTACGAGCAGTACTTC.